Each of the 5 T cell receptor beta chains below was sequenced from the same sample in a study of technical replicates of blood from several donors (dated by TCRdb to about 2017). The method behind the library was the immunoSEQ multiplex PCR assay. Sourced from immuneACCESS, this table was stored by TCRdb with only in-frame sequences that have V and J called. A share of the clones is absent; for the studies checked, an unresolved V gene accounts for under half, and the remainder has no known explanation. In all, the sample holds roughly 80,000 clones, and 90% to 95% of those were seen once. The top ten hold 0.25% of the sample. The sample was T cells isolated from PBMCs. These receptor sequences come from a human donor in good health.

The V call is TRBV29-1, the J call TRBJ2-7, with TRBD1 as a possible D gene (7 bases). The V end lost 7 bases, the J end lost 2 bases, and 21 bases lay between the germline ends. Germline loops: CDR1 SQVTM, CDR2 ANQGSEA. The CDR3 loop spans 15 amino acids. As DNA, the CDR3 is TGCAGCGCACGGGGGATGACAGGGTTTGCCTACGAGCAGTACTTC. Translated, it gives CSARGMTGFAYEQYF.

The rearrangement uses TRBV4-1 and TRBJ2-3; TRBD2 aligns across 9 bases. The CDR3 extends over 18 amino acids. Losses at the gene ends were 5 bases for V and 2 bases for J; bases not matched to a gene: 14. Per the germline V gene, CDR1 is MGHRA and CDR2 is YSYEKL. The CDR3: CASSLRLEREASTDTQYF. In nucleotides, the CDR3 is TGCGCCAGCAGCTTAAGACTAGAGCGGGAGGCTTCCACAGATACGCAGTATTTT.

The chain recombines TRBV15 with TRBJ2-1; D not certain. The germline gives CDR1 LNHNV, CDR2 YYDKDF (reference sequence). With 6 bases removed from V and 0 bases from J, the gap between germline ends came to 9 bases. The CDR3 has 14 amino acids. The CDR3 nucleotides are TGTGCCACCAGTAAACTAAGCTCCTACAATGAGCAGTTCTTC. This codes for CATSKLSSYNEQFF.

This chain uses TRBV10-2 with TRBJ2-5; the D is unclear. Germline CDR1 WSHSY, CDR2 SAAADI. The V end lost 7 bases, the J end lost 5 bases, and 14 bases lay between the germline ends. The length of the CDR3 is 13 residues. CDR3 sequence reads: CASTGPPEETQYF. The CDR3 DNA sequence: TGCGCCAGCACCGGTCCTCCGGAGGAGACCCAGTACTTC.

This rearrangement joins TRBV6-1 to TRBJ2-7; tentative D call: TRBD2 (7 bases). The V end was cut by 8 bases, the J end by 6 bases, with 20 bases between. Per the germline V gene, CDR1 is MNHNS and CDR2 is SASEGT. The CDR3 consists of 14 residues. The CDR3 region is CASGGAGIDSEQYF. CDR3 bases: TGTGCCAGCGGGGGGGCAGGGATTGATAGCGAGCAGTACTTC.